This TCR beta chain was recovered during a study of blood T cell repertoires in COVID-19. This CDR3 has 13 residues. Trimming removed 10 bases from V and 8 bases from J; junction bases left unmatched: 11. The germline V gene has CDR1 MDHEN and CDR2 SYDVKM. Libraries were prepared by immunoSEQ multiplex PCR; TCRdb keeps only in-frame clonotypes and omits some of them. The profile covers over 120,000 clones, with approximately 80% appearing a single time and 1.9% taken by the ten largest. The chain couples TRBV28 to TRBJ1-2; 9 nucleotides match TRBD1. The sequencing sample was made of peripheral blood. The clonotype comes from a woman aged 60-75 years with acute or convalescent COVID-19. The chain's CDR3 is CATAGTGSWGYTF. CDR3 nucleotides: TGTGCCACCGCCGGGACAGGGTCCTGGGGCTACACCTTC.